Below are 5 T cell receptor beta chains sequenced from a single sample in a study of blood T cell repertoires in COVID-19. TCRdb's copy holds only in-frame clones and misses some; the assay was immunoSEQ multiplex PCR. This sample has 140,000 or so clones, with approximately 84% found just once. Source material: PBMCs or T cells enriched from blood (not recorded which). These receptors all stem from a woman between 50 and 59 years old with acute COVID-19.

The CDR3 region has the DNA TGCGCCAGCAGCCCTCGGGGGGCCGGGAGCAATCAGCCCCAGCATTTT. The encoded protein is CASSPRGAGSNQPQHF. The chain combines TRBV4-1 with TRBJ1-5, with D perhaps TRBD1 (6 bases). Trimming removed 4 bases from V and 1 base from J, with 14 bases in between. This CDR3 has 16 amino acids. Germline assignment: CDR1 MGHRA and CDR2 YSYEKL.

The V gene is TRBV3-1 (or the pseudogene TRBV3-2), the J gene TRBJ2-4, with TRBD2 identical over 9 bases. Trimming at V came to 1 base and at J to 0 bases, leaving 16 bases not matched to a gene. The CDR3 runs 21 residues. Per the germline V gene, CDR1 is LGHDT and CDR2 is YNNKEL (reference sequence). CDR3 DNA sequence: TGTGCCAGCAGCCAAGCCCCTCCCAATCTAGCGGGGATTATAGCCAAAAACATTCAGTACTTC. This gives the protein CASSQAPPNLAGIIAKNIQYF.

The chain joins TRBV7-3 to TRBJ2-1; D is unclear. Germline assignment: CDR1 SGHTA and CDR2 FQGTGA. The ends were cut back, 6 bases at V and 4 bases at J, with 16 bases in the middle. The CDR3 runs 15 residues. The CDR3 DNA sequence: TGTGCCAGCAGTCTCATAGGCGGCGAGTACAATGAGCAGTTCTTC. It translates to CASSLIGGEYNEQFF.

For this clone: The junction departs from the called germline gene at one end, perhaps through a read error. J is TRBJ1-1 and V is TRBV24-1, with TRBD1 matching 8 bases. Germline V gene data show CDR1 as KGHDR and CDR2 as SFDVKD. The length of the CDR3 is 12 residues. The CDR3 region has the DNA TGTGCCACCAGTGGGGGGACAGGCCCGACCTCCTTT. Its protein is CATSGGTGPTSF.

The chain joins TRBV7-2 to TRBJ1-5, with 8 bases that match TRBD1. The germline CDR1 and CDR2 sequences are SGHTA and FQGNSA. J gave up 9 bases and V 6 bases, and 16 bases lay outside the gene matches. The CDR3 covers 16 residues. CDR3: CASSHTGTGLLSPQHF. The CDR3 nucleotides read TGTGCCAGCAGTCATACCGGGACAGGATTGCTATCGCCCCAGCATTTT.